There are a few counts of the clone carrying this TCR beta chain. As yet, its antigen is unknown. TCR beta CDR3 regions were amplified from RNA. The TCR CDR3 first-round RT-PCR relied on the HTBI primer set. TCRdb ran MiXCR on the multiplex PCR reads and lists one entry per CDR3 protein. This table holds around 600,000 distinct CDR3 sequences, about 14% found once. For the diagnoses, clinical symptoms, serum thyroxine and TRAb, thyroid ultrasound and orbital computed tomography were used. Germline lookup yields CDR1 SEHNR and CDR2 FQNEAQ (reference sequence). CDR3 length: 14 residues. After removal of 6 bases from V and 8 bases from J, the junction contained 11 bases not matched to a gene. The record originates from a study of T cells in Graves' hyperthyroidism and ophthalmopathy. Study-wide results and caveats: Peripheral blood also featured most of the thyroid clonotypes expanded above 0.001.

The sequencing sample was made of blood. The clonotype originates from a woman in her 50s with Graves' ophthalmopathy. The V gene is TRBV7-9, the J gene TRBJ1-2; 8 positions agree with TRBD1. CDR3 sequence reads: CASSGLQGDEGYTF. The DNA of the CDR3 is TGTGCCAGCAGTGGGCTACAGGGGGACGAGGGCTACACCTTC.